This record concerns one TCR beta chain sequence. This sample is drawn from a study of blood T cell repertoires in COVID-19. Study overall: COVID-19 samples from acute and convalescent phases originated in the United States, Italy and Spain. PBMCs, B-cell-depleted T cells, or T cells provided the cDNA or gDNA that made up the material.

In the source study's methods: Amplification with reference gene primers provided the estimates of nucleated cell counts. Assay: immunoSEQ multiplex PCR; the TCRdb copy retains only in-frame clones and omits some. Clone size and V and J calls were adopted from that table, with D and trimming inferred from the DNA. The sample contains over 25,000 clones, about 76% of which appear only once. V dropped 3 bases and J dropped 5; count of bases not matched to a gene: 6. In germline, CDR1 is LGHDT, CDR2 YNNKEL (reference sequence). The CDR3 is 17 residues long. This chain uses TRBV3-1 (or the pseudogene TRBV3-2) with TRBJ2-5; TRBD2 agrees at 16 bases. Sequenced input: peripheral blood. This clonotype originated in a man aged 80 or over with active or convalescent COVID-19. This CDR3 reads CASSQGLAGGPGETQYF. DNA for the CDR3: TGTGCCAGCAGCCAGGGACTAGCGGGAGGGCCGGGGGAGACCCAGTACTTC.